The rows below give T cell receptor beta chains drawn from one sample of a study of blood T cell repertoires in COVID-19. Measured with immunoSEQ multiplex PCR; TCRdb has only the in-frame clones, and not every one. The table has about 160,000 clones, approximately 86% seen once; the top ten hold about 7.7%. The source material was peripheral blood. These receptors came from a woman between 40 and 50 years old with COVID-19, enrolled during active disease. The CDR3 runs from the conserved cysteine through the conserved F or W. The D gene is left open where the match is weak. Not all rows give a size; the values are once, few, many and, for expanded clones, a class.

CDR3 protein: CATSRVWGGSSYEQYF
CDR3 DNA: TGTGCCACCAGCAGAGTTTGGGGCGGGAGCTCCTACGAGCAGTACTTC
J gene: TRBJ2-7
clone size: NA
D gene: TRBD2
V gene: TRBV15

CDR3 protein: CASSRGIGELFF
CDR3 DNA: TGTGCCAGCAGCCGGGGGATCGGGGAGCTGTTTTTT
J gene: TRBJ2-2
clone size: NA
D gene: NA
V gene: TRBV5-8

CDR3 protein: CASSQGAYSEAFF
CDR3 DNA: TGTGCCAGTAGCCAGGGGGCATACTCTGAAGCTTTCTTT
J gene: TRBJ1-1
clone size: few
D gene: TRBD1
V gene: TRBV19

CDR3 protein: CASSLDRRLAGGLGNEQFF
CDR3 DNA: TGTGCCAGCAGCTTAGACCGTAGACTAGCGGGGGGGCTGGGCAATGAGCAGTTCTTC
J gene: TRBJ2-1
clone size: few
D gene: TRBD2
V gene: TRBV11-2

CDR3 protein: CASSSLQGNEQFF
CDR3 DNA: TGCGCCAGCAGCTCCCTACAGGGGAATGAGCAGTTCTTC
J gene: TRBJ2-1
clone size: NA
D gene: TRBD1
V gene: TRBV5-1

CDR3 protein: CASSGAGRQGSYNEQFF
CDR3 DNA: TGCGCCAGCAGCGGTGCTGGTCGACAGGGATCTTACAATGAGCAGTTCTTC
J gene: TRBJ2-1
clone size: NA
D gene: TRBD1
V gene: TRBV4-1

CDR3 protein: CASRSGTSGSNEQFF
CDR3 DNA: TGTGCCAGCAGAAGCGGGACTAGCGGGAGTAATGAGCAGTTCTTC
J gene: TRBJ2-1
clone size: NA
D gene: TRBD2
V gene: TRBV11-2

CDR3 protein: CASSWDSKGLSGANVLTF
CDR3 DNA: TGTGCCAGCAGTTGGGACAGTAAGGGCCTCTCTGGGGCCAACGTCCTGACTTTC
J gene: TRBJ2-6
clone size: NA
D gene: TRBD1
V gene: TRBV27

CDR3 protein: CASSRKRESYNEQFF
CDR3 DNA: TGTGCCAGCAGTAGAAAGCGGGAGTCCTACAATGAGCAGTTCTTC
J gene: TRBJ2-1
clone size: NA
D gene: TRBD2
V gene: TRBV2

CDR3 protein: CATSRGGGGGHTEAFF
CDR3 DNA: TGTGCCACCAGCAGAGGAGGTGGCGGGGGGCACACTGAAGCTTTCTTT
J gene: TRBJ1-1
clone size: NA
D gene: NA
V gene: TRBV15

CDR3 protein: CASSEGTTGEKLFF
CDR3 DNA: TGTGCCAGCAGTGAAGGGACCACGGGGGAAAAACTGTTTTTT
J gene: TRBJ1-4
clone size: NA
D gene: NA
V gene: TRBV2

CDR3 protein: CASRGAGGLGEQYF
CDR3 DNA: TGTGCCAGCAGGGGGGCGGGAGGGCTCGGCGAGCAGTACTTC
J gene: TRBJ2-7
clone size: NA
D gene: TRBD2
V gene: TRBV7-2

CDR3 protein: CASSTLDRGRTDGYTF
CDR3 DNA: TGTGCCAGTAGTACCCTTGACAGGGGGCGAACCGATGGCTACACCTTC
J gene: TRBJ1-2
clone size: NA
D gene: TRBD1
V gene: TRBV19

CDR3 protein: CASSLIPGQGRGYTF
CDR3 DNA: TGTGCCAGCAGTTTAATTCCGGGACAGGGACGAGGCTACACCTTC
J gene: TRBJ1-2
clone size: NA
D gene: TRBD1
V gene: TRBV27

CDR3 protein: CASSPGHHSYEQYF
CDR3 DNA: TGTGCCAGCTCACCTGGACACCACTCCTACGAGCAGTACTTC
J gene: TRBJ2-7
clone size: NA
D gene: NA
V gene: TRBV18

CDR3 protein: CASSLGLLGAPLHF
CDR3 DNA: TGTGCCAGCAGCTTAGGCCTATTAGGGGCACCCCTCCACTTT
J gene: TRBJ1-6
clone size: NA
D gene: NA
V gene: TRBV7-8

CDR3 protein: CASSWGLEEETQYF
CDR3 DNA: TGTGCCAGTAGTTGGGGACTAGAGGAAGAGACCCAGTACTTC
J gene: TRBJ2-5
clone size: once
D gene: TRBD2
V gene: TRBV19

CDR3 protein: CASSHAGGLAGGRVTGELFF
CDR3 DNA: TGCGCCAGCAGCCATGCTGGGGGACTAGCGGGAGGACGGGTCACCGGGGAGCTGTTTTTT
J gene: TRBJ2-2
clone size: NA
D gene: TRBD2
V gene: TRBV4-1

CDR3 protein: CASSQAAGGYQPQHF
CDR3 DNA: TGTGCCAGCAGCCAAGCAGCAGGGGGCTATCAGCCCCAGCATTTT
J gene: TRBJ1-5
clone size: NA
D gene: TRBD1
V gene: TRBV4-2

CDR3 protein: CASISIRGFTEAFF
CDR3 DNA: TGCGCCAGCATCTCAATCAGGGGGTTCACTGAAGCTTTCTTT
J gene: TRBJ1-1
clone size: few
D gene: TRBD1
V gene: TRBV4-1

CDR3 protein: CASSLSPGLGTNEKLFF
CDR3 DNA: TGTGCCAGCAGCTTGAGTCCGGGGTTGGGAACTAATGAAAAACTGTTTTTT
J gene: TRBJ1-4
clone size: once
D gene: NA
V gene: TRBV13

CDR3 protein: CASRGLGSNQPQHF
CDR3 DNA: TGTGCCAGCAGGGGTTTGGGCAGCAATCAGCCCCAGCATTTT
J gene: TRBJ1-5
clone size: few
D gene: NA
V gene: TRBV6-5

CDR3 protein: CASRTGWDTGELFF
CDR3 DNA: TGTGCCAGCCGGACAGGGTGGGACACCGGGGAGCTGTTTTTT
J gene: TRBJ2-2
clone size: NA
D gene: TRBD1
V gene: TRBV27

CDR3 protein: CASSSGTVHQPQHF
CDR3 DNA: TGTGCCAGTAGTTCCGGGACAGTCCATCAGCCCCAGCATTTT
J gene: TRBJ1-5
clone size: once
D gene: TRBD1
V gene: TRBV19

CDR3 protein: CASKGGLADEQFF
CDR3 DNA: TGTGCCAGTAAGGGGGGGCTAGCGGATGAGCAGTTCTTC
J gene: TRBJ2-1
clone size: NA
D gene: NA
V gene: TRBV19

CDR3 protein: CASTGSSYNEQFF
CDR3 DNA: TGTGCCAGCACGGGGAGCTCCTACAATGAGCAGTTCTTC
J gene: TRBJ2-1
clone size: NA
D gene: NA
V gene: TRBV6-5

CDR3 protein: CASSGGLAGGGYTDTQYF
CDR3 DNA: TGTGCCAGCAGCGGGGGACTAGCGGGAGGTGGATACACAGATACGCAGTATTTT
J gene: TRBJ2-3
clone size: once
D gene: TRBD2
V gene: TRBV5-4

CDR3 protein: CASSLRGGVRNTGELFF
CDR3 DNA: TGTGCCAGCAGCCTCCGGGGGGGGGTTCGTAACACCGGGGAGCTGTTTTTT
J gene: TRBJ2-2
clone size: NA
D gene: TRBD2
V gene: TRBV7-8